This T cell receptor beta chain was sequenced during a study of OX40 agonist ivuxolimab in advanced cancers. This CDR3 has 15 residues. The V end was cut by 4 bases, the J end by 1 base, with 10 bases between. Germline lookup yields CDR1 SGHTA and CDR2 FQGNSA. Measured with immunoSEQ multiplex PCR; TCRdb has only the in-frame clones, and not every one. The sample has approximately 72,000 clones, 88% seen once. Prior autoimmune disease or systemic immunosuppression barred patients. Blood sampling was done at baseline, cycle 4 day 1, and cycle 7 day 1. This specimen was CD4+ or CD8+ T cells sorted from blood, taken in a trial of the OX40 agonist ivuxolimab. The V and J genes are TRBV7-2 and TRBJ2-2; no reliable D call. This TCR came from an adult with an advanced solid tumor such as melanoma, head and neck, liver or kidney cancer. The CDR3 spells CASSSRTVNTGELFF. For the CDR3, the DNA is TGTGCCAGCAGCTCCCGGACGGTGAACACCGGGGAGCTGTTTTTT.